This T cell receptor beta chain is drawn from a study of T-cell memory formation after mild COVID-19. Overall study results and limits: CD8+ contracting clones occupied EMRA, while CD4+ ones occupied mainly CM and EM.

Using constant-segment primers, 5'RACE produced TCR alpha and TCR beta cDNA libraries carrying sample barcodes and UMIs. TCRdb re-analysed the 5' RACE reads in MiXCR, keeping a single row per CDR3 protein. The sample includes 250,000 to 350,000 distinct CDR3 sequences, about 15% of them seen just once. This clonotype was counted ten times or more. Its antigen is unidentified. This clonotype originated in a man between 18 and 35 years old who had mild COVID-19 (a few samples of this study predate the infection). Cell type and time point are not known. Sample: PBMCs or a T cell subset sorted from them (not recorded which).

The CDR3 loop reads CASSLTRDTEAFF. The CDR3 nucleotides read TGTGCCAGCAGCTTAACCAGGGACACTGAAGCTTTCTTT. V gene TRBV11-3 combines with J gene TRBJ1-1, with D possibly matching TRBD1 (5 bases). Germline-derived CDR1 and CDR2 are SGHNT and YENEEA. The germline V and J ends were trimmed by 2 bases and 3 bases, with 7 bases remaining between them. The CDR3 extends over 13 amino acids. The variable domain in full, completed from reference TRBV11-3 and TRBJ1-1, reads EAGVVQSPRYKIIEKKQPVAFWCNPISGHNTLYWYLQNLGQGPELLIRYENEEAVDDSQLPKDRFSAERLKGVDSTLKIQPAELGDSAVYLCASSLTRDTEAFFGQGTRLTVV.